Included here is one T cell receptor beta chain sequence, with context. Its antigen is as yet unknown. The data derive from a study of T cell repertoires in aging, cancer and after chemotherapy. Study-level results: Median generation probability rose over the chemotherapy interval in each cancer cohort, suggesting rebound thymic output. Compared with age-matched healthy donors, untreated hematological or solid cancer patients showed higher blood TCR clonality.

TRB rearrangements spanning V, D and J were amplified using mixed TRB-A/B primers. A single record per CDR3 protein comes from TCRdb applying MiXCR to the multiplex PCR reads. The table lists around 13,000 distinct CDR3 sequences, around a quarter of them singletons. The template was genomic DNA from peripheral blood, not RNA. This sequence originates from a human donor in good health. The sample consisted of blood.

The CDR3 sequence is CASSLAPGQGKWWGSGNTIYF. The CDR3 DNA reads TGTGCCAGCAGCTTAGCCCCGGGACAGGGCAAGTGGTGGGGCTCTGGAAACACCATATATTTT. This chain connects TRBV7-9 to TRBJ1-3, with TRBD1 matching over 9 bases. Germline assignment: CDR1 SEHNR and CDR2 FQNEAQ (reference sequence). J was trimmed by 0 bases and V by 0 bases; bases with no gene match: 15. CDR3 length: 21 residues.